Listed below are T cell receptor beta chains from one sample, sequenced in a study. MiXCR, applied by TCRdb to the 5' RACE reads, yields one record per CDR3 protein. The table includes under 65,000 distinct CDR3 sequences, around 26% detected once. Material for sequencing was tumor-infiltrating memory CD4+ T cells sorted from the breast tumor. The receptors here all came from a female donor with breast cancer. The CDR3 runs from the conserved cysteine through the conserved F or W.

CDR3aa	j_gene	v_gene
CASSQEVGRAADTQYF	TRBJ2-3	TRBV4-2
CASTPRIGLARDTQYF	TRBJ2-3	TRBV2
CASSSPGGPTEAFF	TRBJ1-1	TRBV7-9
CASSLPQTPYGYTF	TRBJ1-2	TRBV7-2
CASSSSDFSGRAEFSGANVLTF	TRBJ2-6	TRBV7-2
CASSRSGLADYNEQFF	TRBJ2-1	TRBV5-1
CASSLLPELPNEQFF	TRBJ2-1	TRBV27
CASSLLNTIYF	TRBJ1-3	TRBV7-2
CAAASRFYEQYF	TRBJ2-7	TRBV28
CASSMTGLQPQHF	TRBJ1-5	TRBV7-2
CASSIGKNTEAFF	TRBJ1-1	TRBV5-1
CSATSGWSEAFF	TRBJ1-1	TRBV20-1
CAISAGEETQYF	TRBJ2-5	TRBV10-3
CARSWGQEDLVNTEAFF	TRBJ1-1	TRBV5-3
CASSSGVAENNEQFF	TRBJ2-1	TRBV5-1
CASSLTYGRPDTEAFF	TRBJ1-1	TRBV11-3
CASSGSQLAGYGETQYF	TRBJ2-5	TRBV6-6
CPSRRDSSNTGELFF	TRBJ2-2	TRBV5-1
CASSLQLVNYGYTF	TRBJ1-2	TRBV12-3/TRBV12-4
CASRPGQHPTGELFF	TRBJ2-2	TRBV6-1
CSARDPDWAGDEQFF	TRBJ2-1	TRBV20-1
CASSDPQGTGPQHF	TRBJ1-5	TRBV6-2/TRBV6-3
CASSLATGDTQYF	TRBJ2-3	TRBV7-9
CASSVIVGAQPQHF	TRBJ1-5	TRBV7-2
CSARDHTGTMSYEQYF	TRBJ2-7	TRBV20-1
CASSTQAGVSCNEQFF	TRBJ2-1	TRBV5-1
CASSLVGGYNEQFF	TRBJ2-1	TRBV5-1
CASSAQGNVDGYTF	TRBJ1-2	TRBV2
CASTPSGAGETQYF	TRBJ2-5	TRBV7-9
CASSLGPQGSPPLHF	TRBJ1-6	TRBV7-7
CASSLNGVGEQYF	TRBJ2-3	TRBV5-1
CASSYATNEKLFF	TRBJ1-4	TRBV28
CASSSLEFKNRRPEQFF	TRBJ2-1	TRBV7-8
CASTQVGDLRKLFF	TRBJ1-4	TRBV7-2
CASSSQRDTGTNEKLFF	TRBJ1-4	TRBV11-2
CASSPSGGGLANGEQFF	TRBJ2-1	TRBV7-3
CASRTGGYEQYF	TRBJ2-7	TRBV28
CASSGGLGLAGTDTQYF	TRBJ2-3	TRBV9
CASSDGQPRDTQYF	TRBJ2-3	TRBV6-5
CSASGRDTREKLFF	TRBJ1-4	TRBV20-1
CASSYVGPSTDTQYF	TRBJ2-3	TRBV6-2/TRBV6-3
CATRWEDKRITDTQYF	TRBJ2-3	TRBV24-1
CASSLARENTEAFF	TRBJ1-1	TRBV7-8
CASGRRGGSSYEQYF	TRBJ2-7	TRBV12-3/TRBV12-4
CASSSPRQGDSPLHF	TRBJ1-6	TRBV11-3
CASSRTAGNTIYF	TRBJ1-3	TRBV7-9
CASSLAAGVHNEQFF	TRBJ2-1	TRBV12-3/TRBV12-4
CASSQGGNEKLFF	TRBJ1-4	TRBV5-4
CASSPGQTYSGNTIYF	TRBJ1-3	TRBV5-1
CASSRDRATDTQYF	TRBJ2-3	TRBV5-1
CASSLNGGLSTDTQYF	TRBJ2-3	TRBV7-2
CASSGAVSGANVLTF	TRBJ2-6	TRBV5-6
CASSARGAGNYGYTF	TRBJ1-2	TRBV7-8
CAKGDYLHNEQFF	TRBJ2-1	TRBV7-2
CASSKAVGASYNEQFF	TRBJ2-1	TRBV7-2